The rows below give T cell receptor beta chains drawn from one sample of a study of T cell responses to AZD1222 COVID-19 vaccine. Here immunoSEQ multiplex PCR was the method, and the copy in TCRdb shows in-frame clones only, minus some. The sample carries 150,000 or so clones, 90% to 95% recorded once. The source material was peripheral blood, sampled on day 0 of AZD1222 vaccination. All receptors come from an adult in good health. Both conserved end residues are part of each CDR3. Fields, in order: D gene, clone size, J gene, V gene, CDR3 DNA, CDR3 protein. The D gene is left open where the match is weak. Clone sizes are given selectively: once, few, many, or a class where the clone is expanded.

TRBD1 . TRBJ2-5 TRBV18 TGTGCCAGCTCACCATCCAGGGGGCGAGAGACCCAGTACTTC CASSPSRGRETQYF
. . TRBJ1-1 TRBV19 TGTGCCAGGACCTACTACAGGGAAAGGGGGGCTGAAGCTTTCTTT CARTYYRERGAEAFF
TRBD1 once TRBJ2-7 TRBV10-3 TGTGCCATCAGAGGACAGGGAATTGCCTACGAGCAGTACTTC CAIRGQGIAYEQYF
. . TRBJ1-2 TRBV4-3 TGCGCCAGCAGCCTCGGATACGGGGACGTTATCGATGGCTACACCTTC CASSLGYGDVIDGYTF
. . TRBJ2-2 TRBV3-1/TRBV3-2 TGTGCCAGCAGCCCCCGGTTCGGTGCTACCAACACCGGGGAGCTGTTTTTT CASSPRFGATNTGELFF
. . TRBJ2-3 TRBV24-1 TGTGCCACCAGTGAGGGGAGGGACAGTCTCCTTAACACAGATACGCAGTATTTT CATSEGRDSLLNTDTQYF
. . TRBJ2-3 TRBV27 TGTGCCAGCAGTCCCCTAGGACAGCCCTACGGAGATACGCAGTATTTT CASSPLGQPYGDTQYF
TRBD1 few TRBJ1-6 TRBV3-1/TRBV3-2 TGTGCCAGCAGCCCCGGGACAGGAAGCAATTCACCCCTCCACTTT CASSPGTGSNSPLHF
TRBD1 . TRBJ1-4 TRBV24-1 TGTGCCACCAGTGATATAGGACAGGGTACTGAAAAACTGTTTTTT CATSDIGQGTEKLFF
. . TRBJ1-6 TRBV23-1 TGCGCCAGCAGTCAATCGATGTCGCACTATTCACCCCTCCACTTT CASSQSMSHYSPLHF
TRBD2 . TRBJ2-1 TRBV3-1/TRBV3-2 TGTGCCAGCAGCCACACTAGCGGAGACTACAATGAGCAGTTCTTC CASSHTSGDYNEQFF
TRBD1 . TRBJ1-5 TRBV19 TGTGCCAGTAGTATTCCCAGGACAGGGGGGATACAGCCCCAGCATTTT CASSIPRTGGIQPQHF
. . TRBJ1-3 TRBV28 TGTGCCAGCAGCCCCATAGGTTCTGGAAACACCATATATTTT CASSPIGSGNTIYF
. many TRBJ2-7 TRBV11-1 TGTGCCAGCAGCTTAGACTCCTACGAGCAGTACTTC CASSLDSYEQYF
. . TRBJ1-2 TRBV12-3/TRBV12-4 TGTGCCAGCAGTTTAGGACGACTTGGCTACACCTTC CASSLGRLGYTF
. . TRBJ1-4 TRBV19 TGTGCCAGTAGTCCCCGGACATATGCAACTAATGAAAAACTGTTTTTT CASSPRTYATNEKLFF
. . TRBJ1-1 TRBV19 TGTGCCAGTAGTACGAGGACCGGGACGGTCACTGAAGCTTTCTTT CASSTRTGTVTEAFF
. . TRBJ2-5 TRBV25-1 TGTGCCAGCAGTGATACAGGATCAGTAGAGACCCAGTACTTC CASSDTGSVETQYF
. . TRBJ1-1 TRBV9 TGTGCCAGCAGCCCCCTGGGGCAGAACACTGAAGCTTTCTTT CASSPLGQNTEAFF
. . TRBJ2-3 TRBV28 TGTGCCAGCAGCCAAGGGACCGGGACGGCCGTCGCTACGCAGTATTTT CASSQGTGTAVATQYF
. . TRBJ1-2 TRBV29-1 TGCGCGGGCGGGGGGCCTCCCTATGGCTACACCTTC CAGGGPPYGYTF
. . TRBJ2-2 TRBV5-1 TGCGCCAGCAGCTTGAAAGGGGGGAACACCGGGGAGCTGTTTTTT CASSLKGGNTGELFF
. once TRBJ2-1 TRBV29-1 TGCAGCGTGTCCGTTACCGGGACTCGCTCCTACAATGAGCAGTTCTTC CSVSVTGTRSYNEQFF
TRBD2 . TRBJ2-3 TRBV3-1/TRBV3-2 TGTGCCAGCAGCCGGCAATTAGCGGGGTACACAGATACGCAGTATTTT CASSRQLAGYTDTQYF
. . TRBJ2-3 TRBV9 TGTGCCAGCGCCGGAGGGGGTGGCACAGATACGCAGTATTTT CASAGGGGTDTQYF
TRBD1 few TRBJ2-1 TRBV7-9 TGTGCCAGCAGCCGCACCGGGACAGGGTCCAGGAATGAGCAGTTCTTC CASSRTGTGSRNEQFF
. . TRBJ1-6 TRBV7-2 TGTGCCAGCAGCCCCTGGACAGCGAGTAATTCACCCCTCCACTTT CASSPWTASNSPLHF
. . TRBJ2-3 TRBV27 TGTGCCAGCGGTTACGGGCCCACAGATACGCAGTATTTT CASGYGPTDTQYF
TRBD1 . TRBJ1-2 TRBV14 TGTGCCAGCAGCCAAGATCCGTGGGACAGGGGGTATGGCTACACCTTC CASSQDPWDRGYGYTF
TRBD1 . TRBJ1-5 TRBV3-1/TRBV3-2 TGTGCCAGCAGCCAAGAAAGGGACAGGGACAATCAGCCCCAGCATTTT CASSQERDRDNQPQHF
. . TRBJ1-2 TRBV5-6 TGTGCCAGCAGCCATATTTCAGGGGTTGGTGGCTACACCTTC CASSHISGVGGYTF
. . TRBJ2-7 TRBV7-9 TGTGCCAGCAGCTTAGGCTGGGACGGGAGCTCCTACGAGCAGTACTTC CASSLGWDGSSYEQYF
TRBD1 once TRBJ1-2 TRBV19 TGTGCCGGGACAGGGGACAATGGCTACACCTTC CAGTGDNGYTF
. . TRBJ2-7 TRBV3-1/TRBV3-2 TGTGCCAGCAGCCCCAATGGAGCCTACGAGCAGTACTTC CASSPNGAYEQYF
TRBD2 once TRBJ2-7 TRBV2 TGTGCCAGCTCCGGGACTAGCGGCTACGAGCAGTACTTC CASSGTSGYEQYF
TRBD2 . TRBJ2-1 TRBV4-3 TGCGCCAGCCGACCTCTATGGCGGGGGGCTCCAATTCGCTCCTACAATGAGCAGTTCTTC CASRPLWRGAPIRSYNEQFF
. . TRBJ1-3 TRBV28 TGTGCCAGCCAAACGGCGGGCAACTCTGGAAACACCATATATTTT CASQTAGNSGNTIYF